These 21 T cell receptor beta chains share one sample of origin, sequenced in a study of shared clonotypes between healthy human individuals. Assay: immunoSEQ multiplex PCR; the TCRdb copy retains only in-frame clones and omits some. The profile shows a few million clones, about 92% of them singletons. The sequenced sample was naive CD4+ T cells from PBMCs. Subset indicated: CD45RA+ positively selected. The receptor source for this set is a man between 18 and 35 years old in good health. Some clones in this sample may be carry-over from other donors' samples.

The V gene is TRBV4-1, the J gene TRBJ2-5; 10 nucleotides line up with TRBD2. Germline CDR1 is MGHRA and CDR2 is YSYEKL. The CDR3 contains 14 residues. The ends lost 4 bases at V and 5 bases at J; junction bases unmatched: 4. CDR3 DNA sequence: TGCGCCAGCAGCCTCGGACTAGCGGCGGAGACCCAGTACTTC. It translates to CASSLGLAAETQYF.

The gene calls are TRBV5-4 and TRBJ1-3; D remains unclear. V lost 0 bases to trimming and J lost 0 bases, with 10 bases between them. Per germline, CDR1 SGHNT and CDR2 YYREEE (reference sequence). The CDR3 is 16 amino acids. This CDR3 reads CASSLDLGYSGNTIYF. The CDR3 DNA is TGTGCCAGCAGCTTGGATTTGGGATACTCTGGAAACACCATATATTTT.

The chain combines TRBV7-2 with TRBJ2-3; TRBD2 matches 11 bases. V lost 1 base and J lost 2; bases outside the gene matches: 2. The germline V gene encodes CDR1 SGHTA and CDR2 FQGNSA. This CDR3 is 16 amino acids long. The CDR3 DNA follows: TGTGCCAGCAGCTTAGGACTAGCGGGGCCCACAGATACGCAGTATTTT. Protein product: CASSLGLAGPTDTQYF.

This clone occurred a few times. J is TRBJ1-2 and V is TRBV7-9; no firm D call. Germline V gene sequence: CDR1 SEHNR, CDR2 FQNEAQ (reference sequence). V gave up 8 bases and J gave up 4 bases, with 11 bases separating them. The CDR3 covers 12 residues. CDR3 bases: TGTGCCAGCTACAAGGAGCTCTATGGCTACACCTTC. Translation gives CASYKELYGYTF.

As concerns this clone: Other DNA sequences in this sample translate to the same CDR3. The chain combines TRBV27 with TRBJ2-3; 8 bases are shared with TRBD2. Germline CDR1 reads MNHEY; CDR2 reads SMNVEV (reference sequence). The CDR3 is made up of 16 amino acids. The V segment lost 2 bases and the J segment 1 base; nucleotides outside the gene matches: 5. For the CDR3, the DNA is TGTGCCAGCAGTTTACTGGCGGGAGGAGGCACAGATACGCAGTATTTT. It translates to CASSLLAGGGTDTQYF.

The chain employs TRBV5-6 and TRBJ1-1, with no clear D. CDR3 size: 13 residues. V gave up 0 bases and J gave up 3 bases, with 6 bases separating them. From germline, CDR1 is SGHDT and CDR2 YYEEEE. The CDR3: CASSLGTYTEAFF. DNA for the CDR3: TGTGCCAGCAGCTTGGGGACCTACACTGAAGCTTTCTTT. Full variable domain (outside the CDR3, taken from reference TRBV5-6 and TRBJ1-1): DAGVTQSPTHLIKTRGQQVTLRCSPKSGHDTVSWYQQALGQGPQFIFQYYEEEERQRGNFPDRFSGHQFPNYSSELNVNALLLGDSALYLCASSLGTYTEAFFGQGTRLTVV.

Remarks on this clone: Other DNA sequences in this specimen translate into the identical CDR3. The rearrangement joins TRBV6-5 to TRBJ1-2; 9 positions match TRBD1. CDR1 and CDR2 from the germline V gene are MNHEY and SVGAGI. The V and J ends lost 4 bases and 2 bases, in that order; junction bases with no gene match: 5. The CDR3 length is 15 residues. DNA for the CDR3: TGTGCCAGCAGTTCGCAAGGACAGGGGAACTATGGCTACACCTTC. Amino acids: CASSSQGQGNYGYTF.

The V gene is TRBV5-1, the J gene TRBJ2-3; possibly TRBD2 for D (6 bases). CDR3 length: 15 amino acids. Germline V gene data show CDR1 as SGHRS and CDR2 as YFSETQ. Trimming removed 8 bases from V and 0 bases from J, with 16 bases in between. The CDR3 region has the DNA TGCGCCAGTCAGGAACTAGCAGTTAGCACAGATACGCAGTATTTT. This translates into CASQELAVSTDTQYF. The complete variable domain, with remaining parts taken from reference TRBV5-1 and TRBJ2-3, reads KAGVTQTPRYLIKTRGQQVTLSCSPISGHRSVSWYQQTPGQGLQFLFEYFSETQRNKGNFPGRFSGRQFSNSRSEMNVSTLELGDSALYLCASQELAVSTDTQYFGPGTRLTVL.

This chain links TRBV6-6 with TRBJ1-3, with 7 bases lining up with TRBD1. The CDR3 has 13 residues. Germline V gives CDR1 MNHNY, CDR2 SVGAGI (reference sequence). With V trimmed by 6 bases and J by 2 bases, 1 base remained unmatched. Here the CDR3 DNA reads TGTGCCAGCAGGGGACAGCCTGGAAACACCATATATTTT. This codes for CASRGQPGNTIYF.

V gene TRBV6-6 combines with J gene TRBJ2-7; D remains unclear. Germline CDR1 reads MNHNY; CDR2 reads SVGAGI (reference sequence). The ends were cut back, 0 bases at V and 2 bases at J, with 14 bases in the middle. The CDR3 consists of 16 residues. CDR3 coding DNA: TGTGCCAGCAGTTACTCTTATCGGCAGGCCACCTACGAGCAGTACTTC. Amino acids: CASSYSYRQATYEQYF.

The chain couples TRBV11-2 to TRBJ2-1, with D perhaps matching TRBD1 (6 bases). V gave up 4 bases and J gave up 7 bases, with 14 bases separating them. The CDR3 totals 14 residues. The germline CDR1 and CDR2 sequences are SGHAT and FQNNGV. The DNA of the CDR3 is TGTGCCAGCAGCTCCAGGGGTGCAGGGAATGAGCAGTTCTTC. Encoded protein: CASSSRGAGNEQFF.

This chain connects TRBV11-1 to TRBJ2-7; maybe TRBD2 (5 bases). Germline values: CDR1 SGHAT, CDR2 FQDESV (reference sequence). The CDR3 extends over 14 amino acids. V lost 5 bases and J lost 2, with 13 bases in between. CDR3 region: CASSPRSGAYEQYF. The CDR3 nucleotides are TGTGCCAGCAGCCCCCGCAGCGGCGCCTACGAGCAGTACTTC.

In regard to this clone: In the same sample, other DNA sequences code for this CDR3. The chain employs TRBV5-1 and TRBJ2-1, with 10 bases identical to TRBD2. CDR3 length: 15 amino acids. Trimming cost V 3 bases and J 2 bases; bases outside gene matches: 2. CDR1 SGHRS and CDR2 YFSETQ come from the germline V gene. The CDR3 protein is CASSSTSGTYNEQFF. As DNA, the CDR3 is TGCGCCAGCAGCTCCACTAGCGGGACCTACAATGAGCAGTTCTTC.

The chain recombines TRBV19 with TRBJ2-1; 7 bases are shared with TRBD1. J gave up 5 bases and V 3 bases, and 7 bases lay outside the gene matches. The germline CDR1 and CDR2 sequences are LNHDA and SQIVND (reference sequence). This CDR3 spans 15 amino acids. CDR3 amino acids: CASSIQGVKDNEQFF. Here the CDR3 DNA reads TGTGCCAGTAGTATTCAGGGGGTGAAAGACAATGAGCAGTTCTTC.

This clone was detected a few times. The genes are TRBV27 and TRBJ2-7, with a weak D call TRBD1 (5 bases). CDR1 is MNHEY and CDR2 is SMNVEV in the germline V gene (reference sequence). The CDR3 spans 13 residues. Trimming stripped 5 bases from V and 5 bases from J, with 13 bases between. CDR3 nucleotide sequence: TGTGCCAGCAGTACGTGGCTAGGGGACGAGCAGTACTTC. It is translated as CASSTWLGDEQYF.

The count of this clone is one. This chain uses TRBV15 with TRBJ1-1, with unresolved D. The CDR3 consists of 13 residues. The V gene's germline CDR1 is LNHNV and CDR2 YYDKDF (reference sequence). V lost 7 bases and J lost 3, with 12 bases in between. In DNA, the CDR3 is TGTGCCACCACCCGTGGCTGGGACACTGAAGCTTTCTTT. Translating it yields CATTRGWDTEAFF.

The rearrangement links TRBV28 to TRBJ2-7, with D perhaps TRBD1 or TRBD2 (7 bases each). CDR1 and CDR2 (germline): MDHEN, SYDVKM. The CDR3 length is 18 residues. V gave up 4 bases and J gave up 2 bases, with 24 bases separating them. CDR3 sequence (DNA): TGTGCCAGCAGTTCAAAGCGACAGGGCGGGGGACGAACCTACGAGCAGTACTTC. It encodes CASSSKRQGGGRTYEQYF.

V and J are TRBV6-5 and TRBJ1-3, with D unresolved. CDR3 length: 11 amino acids. Germline CDR1 and CDR2: MNHEY and SVGAGI. V lost 5 bases and J 11 bases, leaving 10 bases between the germline ends. CDR3 bases: TGTGCCAGCAGTAACCAGGCTGCCATATATTTT. Translation gives CASSNQAAIYF.

The chain links TRBV19 to TRBJ1-4; D is ambiguous. The length of the CDR3 is 13 residues. The V end was cut by 11 bases, the J end by 7 bases, with 17 bases between. Germline CDR1 reads LNHDA; CDR2 reads SQIVND (reference sequence). CDR3 DNA: TGTGCCTGCTCCCTTGGGTCCGGTGAAAAACTGTTTTTT. Amino acids: CACSLGSGEKLFF.

The gene calls are TRBV30 and TRBJ1-5; D not resolved. The V gene's germline CDR1 is GTSNPN and CDR2 SVGIG (reference sequence). The CDR3 spans 13 residues. The ends were cut back, 2 bases at V and 2 bases at J, with 7 bases in the middle. This CDR3 is CAWSLAGNQPQHF. For the CDR3, the DNA is TGTGCCTGGAGTCTGGCAGGCAATCAGCCCCAGCATTTT.

Remarks on this clone: Distinct nucleotide sequences in the sample also encode this CDR3. This rearrangement joins TRBV5-1 to TRBJ1-4; D unclear. The germline V and J ends were trimmed by 1 base and 2 bases, with 9 bases remaining between them. CDR1 and CDR2 from the germline V gene are SGHRS and YFSETQ. There are 15 residues in the CDR3. This CDR3 is CASSLIPGTNEKLFF. CDR3 DNA: TGCGCCAGCAGCTTGATTCCGGGGACTAATGAAAAACTGTTTTTT.